This T cell receptor beta chain was retrieved from a study of blood T cells in healthy people across ages. V was pared by 5 bases and J by 3 bases, with 7 bases of the junction left unmatched. This CDR3 has 15 residues. This clonotype was counted ten times or more. Its antigen remains unknown. A second PCR of roughly 6 to 12 cycles used a sample-barcoded 5' primer and a J-beta primer mix. TCRdb independently ran MiXCR on the 5' RACE reads; one entry per CDR3 protein. The table has approximately 700,000 distinct CDR3 sequences, roughly 32% seen once; the top ten hold 15% to 19%. Points from the study as a whole: The study lacked donor CMV status, which possibly confounded expanded clonotype changes.

The V and J genes are TRBV12-3 or TRBV12-4 and TRBJ2-7; 10 bases align to TRBD1. The sample comprised blood. The origin of this receptor is an elderly woman in good health. The CDR3 here is CASSLGQGRRYEQYF. Here the CDR3 DNA reads TGTGCCAGCAGTCTGGGACAGGGGCGCCGCTACGAGCAGTACTTC.